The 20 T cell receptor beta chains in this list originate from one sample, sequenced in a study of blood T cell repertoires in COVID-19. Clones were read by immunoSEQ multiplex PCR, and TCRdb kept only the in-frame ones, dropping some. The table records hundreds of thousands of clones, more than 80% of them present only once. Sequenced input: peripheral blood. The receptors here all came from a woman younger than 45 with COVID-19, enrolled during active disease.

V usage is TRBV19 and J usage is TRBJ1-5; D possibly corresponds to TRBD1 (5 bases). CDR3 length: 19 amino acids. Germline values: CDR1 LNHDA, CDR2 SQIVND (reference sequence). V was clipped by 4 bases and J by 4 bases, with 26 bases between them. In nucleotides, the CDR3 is TGTGCCAGTAGTACAGGCGGTGGGGGAGGGGTTCGATATAATCAGCCCCAGCATTTT. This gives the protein CASSTGGGGGVRYNQPQHF.

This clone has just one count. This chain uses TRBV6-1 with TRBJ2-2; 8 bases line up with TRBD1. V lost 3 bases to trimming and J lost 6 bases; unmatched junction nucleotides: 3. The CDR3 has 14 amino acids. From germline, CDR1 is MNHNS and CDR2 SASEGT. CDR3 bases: TGTGCCAGCAGTGAGGACAGGGATTCCGGGGAGCTGTTTTTT. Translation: CASSEDRDSGELFF.

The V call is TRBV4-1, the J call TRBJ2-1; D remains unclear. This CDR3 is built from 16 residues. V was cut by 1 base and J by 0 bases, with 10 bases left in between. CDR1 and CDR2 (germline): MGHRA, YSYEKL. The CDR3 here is CASSQVNIVSYNEQFF. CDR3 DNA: TGCGCCAGCAGCCAAGTCAACATTGTCTCCTACAATGAGCAGTTCTTC.

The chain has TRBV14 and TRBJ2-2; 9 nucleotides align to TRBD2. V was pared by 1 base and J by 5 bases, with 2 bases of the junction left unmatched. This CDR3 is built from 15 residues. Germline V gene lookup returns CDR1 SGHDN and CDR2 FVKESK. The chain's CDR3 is CASSQGLAATGELFF. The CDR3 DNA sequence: TGTGCCAGCAGCCAAGGACTAGCGGCGACCGGGGAGCTGTTTTTT.

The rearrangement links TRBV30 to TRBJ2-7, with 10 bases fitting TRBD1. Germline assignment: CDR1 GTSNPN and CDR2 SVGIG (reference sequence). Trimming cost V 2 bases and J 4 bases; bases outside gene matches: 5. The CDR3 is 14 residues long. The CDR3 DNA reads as TGTGCCTGGAGTCTCCGGGACAGGGGATACGAGCAGTACTTC. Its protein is CAWSLRDRGYEQYF.

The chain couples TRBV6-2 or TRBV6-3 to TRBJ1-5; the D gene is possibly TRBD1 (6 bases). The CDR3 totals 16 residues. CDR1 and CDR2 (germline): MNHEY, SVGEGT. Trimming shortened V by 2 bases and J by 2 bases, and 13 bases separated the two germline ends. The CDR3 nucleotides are TGTGCCAGCAGTTACCACAGGGCTGTCGGCAATCAGCCCCAGCATTTT. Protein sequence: CASSYHRAVGNQPQHF.

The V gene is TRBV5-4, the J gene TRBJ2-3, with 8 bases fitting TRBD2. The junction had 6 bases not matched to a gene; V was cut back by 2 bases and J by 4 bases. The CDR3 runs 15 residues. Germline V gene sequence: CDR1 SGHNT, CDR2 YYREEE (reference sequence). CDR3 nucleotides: TGTGCCAGCAGCTTCGGGGGGGCTGCGGCAGATACGCAGTATTTT. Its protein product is CASSFGGAAADTQYF. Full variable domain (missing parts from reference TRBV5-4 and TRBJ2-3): ETGVTQSPTHLIKTRGQQVTLRCSSQSGHNTVSWYQQALGQGPQFIFQYYREEENGRGNFPPRFSGLQFPNYSSELNVNALELDDSALYLCASSFGGAAADTQYFGPGTRLTVL.

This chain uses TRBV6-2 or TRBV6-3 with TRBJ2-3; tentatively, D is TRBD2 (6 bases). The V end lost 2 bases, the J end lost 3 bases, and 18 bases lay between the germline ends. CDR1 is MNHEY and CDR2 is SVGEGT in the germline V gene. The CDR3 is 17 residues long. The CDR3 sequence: CASSYRRRVGRTDTQYF. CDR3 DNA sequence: TGTGCCAGCAGTTACCGCCGGAGAGTAGGGAGGACAGATACGCAGTATTTT.

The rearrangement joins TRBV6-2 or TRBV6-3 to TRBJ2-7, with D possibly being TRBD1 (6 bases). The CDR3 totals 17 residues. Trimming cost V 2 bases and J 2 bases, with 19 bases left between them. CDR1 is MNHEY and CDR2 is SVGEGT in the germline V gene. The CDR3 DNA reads TGTGCCAGCAGTTACCCTTTGGCAGGGGCCCTTACCTACGAGCAGTACTTC. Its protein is CASSYPLAGALTYEQYF.

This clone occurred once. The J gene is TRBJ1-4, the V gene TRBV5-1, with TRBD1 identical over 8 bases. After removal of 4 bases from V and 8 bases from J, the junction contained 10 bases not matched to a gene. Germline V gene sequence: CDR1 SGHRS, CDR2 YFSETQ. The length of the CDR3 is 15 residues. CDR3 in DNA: TGCGCCAGCAGCATAGGACAGGGCAAGGGGGAAAAACTGTTTTTT. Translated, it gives CASSIGQGKGEKLFF.

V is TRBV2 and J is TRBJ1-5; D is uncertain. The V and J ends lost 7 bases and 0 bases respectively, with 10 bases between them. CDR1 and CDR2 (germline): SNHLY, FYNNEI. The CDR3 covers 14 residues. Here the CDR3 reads CASTLQYSNQPQHF. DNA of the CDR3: TGTGCCAGCACCCTACAGTATAGCAATCAGCCCCAGCATTTT.

CDR3 protein: CASSQDFASGRHEETQYF. DNA of the CDR3: TGCGCCAGCAGCCAAGATTTTGCTAGCGGGAGACATGAAGAGACCCAGTACTTC. J is TRBJ2-5 and V is TRBV4-3, with TRBD2 matching 10 bases. The ends lost 0 bases at V and 3 bases at J; junction bases unmatched: 10. Looked up from germline, CDR1 is LGHNA and CDR2 is YSLEER. CDR3 length equals 18 residues.

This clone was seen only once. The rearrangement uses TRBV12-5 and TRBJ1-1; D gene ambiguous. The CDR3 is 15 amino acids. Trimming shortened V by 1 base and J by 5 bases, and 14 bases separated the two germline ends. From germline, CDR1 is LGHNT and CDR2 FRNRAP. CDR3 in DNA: TGTGCTAGTGGTTTGGAACGGGGAAGCGGAACTGAAGCTTTCTTT. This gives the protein CASGLERGSGTEAFF.

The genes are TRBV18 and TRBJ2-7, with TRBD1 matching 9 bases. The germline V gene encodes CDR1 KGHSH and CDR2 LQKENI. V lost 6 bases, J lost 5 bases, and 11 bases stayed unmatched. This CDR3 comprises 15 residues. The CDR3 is CASSSNRDRVDEQYF. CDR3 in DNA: TGTGCCAGCTCGTCAAACCGGGACAGGGTCGACGAGCAGTACTTC.

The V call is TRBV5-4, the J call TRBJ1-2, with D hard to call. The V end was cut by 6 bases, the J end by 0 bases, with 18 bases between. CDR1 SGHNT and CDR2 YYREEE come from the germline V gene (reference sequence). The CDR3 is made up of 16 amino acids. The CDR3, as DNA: TGTGCCAGCACCCATCTCCAGGTGGTAGCTAACTATGGCTACACCTTC. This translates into CASTHLQVVANYGYTF.

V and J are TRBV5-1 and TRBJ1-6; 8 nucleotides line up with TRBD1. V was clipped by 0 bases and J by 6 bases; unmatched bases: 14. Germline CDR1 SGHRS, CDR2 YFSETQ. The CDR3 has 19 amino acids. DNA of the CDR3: TGCGCCAGCAGCTTGGCCCGCGGACAGGGAGTGGGACCTAATTCACCCCTCCACTTT. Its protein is CASSLARGQGVGPNSPLHF.

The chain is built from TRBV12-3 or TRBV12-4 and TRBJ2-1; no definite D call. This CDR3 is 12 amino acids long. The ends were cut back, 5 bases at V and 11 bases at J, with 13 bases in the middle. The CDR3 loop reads CASSPTGRKQFF. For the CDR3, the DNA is TGTGCCAGCAGTCCTACTGGGCGAAAGCAGTTCTTC.

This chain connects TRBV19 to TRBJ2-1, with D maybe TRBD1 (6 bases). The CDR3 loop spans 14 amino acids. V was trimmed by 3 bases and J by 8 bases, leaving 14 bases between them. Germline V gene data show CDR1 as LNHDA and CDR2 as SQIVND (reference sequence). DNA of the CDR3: TGTGCCAGTAGTATCAGGTCAGGGGACGATGAGCAGTTCTTC. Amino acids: CASSIRSGDDEQFF.

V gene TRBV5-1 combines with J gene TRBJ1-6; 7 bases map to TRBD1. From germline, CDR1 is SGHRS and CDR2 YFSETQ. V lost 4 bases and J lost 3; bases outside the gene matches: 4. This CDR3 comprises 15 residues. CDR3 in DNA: TGCGCCAGCAGCCCGGACAGGATCTATAATTCACCCCTCCACTTT. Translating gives CASSPDRIYNSPLHF.

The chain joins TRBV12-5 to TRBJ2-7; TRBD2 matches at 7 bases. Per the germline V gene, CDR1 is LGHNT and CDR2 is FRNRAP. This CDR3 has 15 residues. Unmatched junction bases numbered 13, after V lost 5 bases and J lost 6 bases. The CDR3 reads CASGREVGGGGEQYF. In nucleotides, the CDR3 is TGTGCTAGTGGTCGGGAGGTGGGCGGCGGTGGCGAGCAGTACTTC.